The entry below gives a single T cell receptor (beta chain) sequence along with its context. The target of this receptor is not known. Base qualities are not provided; no much larger clone lies one nucleotide away. The library relied on the immunoSEQ multiplex PCR assay. TCRdb holds this immuneACCESS table with in-frame rearrangements only. Some clones are missing; in checked studies, unresolved V genes explain under half, and the rest has no known cause. This sample is represented by 85,000 to 90,000 clones; about 93% of them were singletons. In total, the top ten clones hold under 2% of the sample. The data derive from a study of T cell changes during pregnancy in multiple sclerosis (dated by TCRdb to between 2018 and 2020). Notes on the research overall: In women with multiple sclerosis, the researchers looked at how the T cell repertoire shifted as pregnancy progressed.

According to the germline V gene (reference sequence), CDR1 reads LNHDA and CDR2 reads SQIVND. CDR3 length: 13 amino acids, cysteine to phenylalanine. Just CDR3 DNA is preserved here, 39 bases in frame from base 1. Compared with germline, V lacks 8 bases and J lacks 6 bases; bases without a gene match: 7. The chain joins TRBV19 to TRBJ2-3; the central 8 bases match TRBD1. The TCR sequence derives from a female donor in good health, enrolled as a control in a pregnancy study. Sequencing used peripheral blood, obtained after pregnancy. The encoded CDR3 is CASSDRGLDTQYF. The DNA sequence follows: TGTGCCAGTTCTGACAGGGGACTGGATACGCAGTATTTT.